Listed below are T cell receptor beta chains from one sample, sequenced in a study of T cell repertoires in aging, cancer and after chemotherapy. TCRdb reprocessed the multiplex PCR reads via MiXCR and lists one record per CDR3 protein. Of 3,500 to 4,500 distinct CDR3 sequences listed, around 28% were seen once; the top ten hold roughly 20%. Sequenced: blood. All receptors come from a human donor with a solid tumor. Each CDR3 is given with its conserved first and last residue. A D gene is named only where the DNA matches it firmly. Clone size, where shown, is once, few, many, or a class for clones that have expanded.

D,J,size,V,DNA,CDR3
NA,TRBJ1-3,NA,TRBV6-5,TGTGCCAGCAGTTACAGACAGGCCTCTGGAAACACCATATATTTT,CASSYRQASGNTIYF
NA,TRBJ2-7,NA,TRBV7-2,TGTGCCAGCAGCCGACCGACAGGCGCAGGCGAGCAGTACTTC,CASSRPTGAGEQYF
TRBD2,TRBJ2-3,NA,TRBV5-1,TGCGCCAGCAGCCCAGGACGCGGGGGGGGAGATACGCAGTATTTT,CASSPGRGGGDTQYF
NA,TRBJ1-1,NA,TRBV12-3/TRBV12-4,TGTGCCAGCCTCACGGGGTTTGACAGGCGGCCGACTGAAGCTTTCTTT,CASLTGFDRRPTEAFF
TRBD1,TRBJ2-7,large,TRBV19,TGTGCCAGTAGTGGGACAGGGGGGAGCTACGAGCAGTACTTC,CASSGTGGSYEQYF
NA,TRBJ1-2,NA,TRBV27,TGTGCCAGCAGTTCGTCCCGCAGGGGATACAACTATGGCTACACCTTC,CASSSSRRGYNYGYTF
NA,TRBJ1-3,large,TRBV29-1,TGCAGCGTTGACCTAGGACTGTCTGGAAACACCATATATTTT,CSVDLGLSGNTIYF
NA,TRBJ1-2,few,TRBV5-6,TGTGCCAGCAGCCATCCCCCTCGACAGATGAGGTATGGCTACACCTTC,CASSHPPRQMRYGYTF
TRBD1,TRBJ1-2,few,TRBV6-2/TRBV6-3,TGTGCCAGCACTTGGGACAGGATTTACTATGGCTACACCTTC,CASTWDRIYYGYTF
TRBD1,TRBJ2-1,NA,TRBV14,TGTGCCAGCAGCCGATCCGGGACAGCCCTAAATGAGCAGTTCTTC,CASSRSGTALNEQFF
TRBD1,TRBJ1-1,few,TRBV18,TGTGCCAGCTCTCAAACAGGGGTGGACACTGAAGCTTTCTTT,CASSQTGVDTEAFF
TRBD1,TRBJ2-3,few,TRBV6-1,TGTGCCAGCAGTGATTCCTACGGGACAGGAGTAACAGATACGCAGTATTTT,CASSDSYGTGVTDTQYF
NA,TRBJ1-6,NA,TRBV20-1,TGCAGTGCCCCCGCCGCTGGGGATTCACCCCTCCACTTT,CSAPAAGDSPLHF
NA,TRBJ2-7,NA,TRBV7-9,TGTGCCAGCAGCCCCTCGACAGGATCTACCTACGAGCAGTACTTC,CASSPSTGSTYEQYF
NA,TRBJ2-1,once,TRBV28,TGTGCCAGCAGTTCCCCCATCATCTCCTACAATGAGCAGTTCTTC,CASSSPIISYNEQFF
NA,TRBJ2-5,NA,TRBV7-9,TGTGCCAGCAGCTTGAACGGGGCTAGGGAAGAGACCCAGTACTTC,CASSLNGAREETQYF
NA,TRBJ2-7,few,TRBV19,TGTGCCATCAGGGACTCCTCCTACGAGCAGTACTTC,CAIRDSSYEQYF
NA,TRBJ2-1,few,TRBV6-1,TGTGCCAGCCCAAGGGGGGCCTCCTACAATGAGCAGTTCTTC,CASPRGASYNEQFF
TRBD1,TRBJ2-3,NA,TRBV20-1,TGCAGTGCTCCCCTGGTGTGGCAGGGGGTTATCACAGATACGCAGTATTTT,CSAPLVWQGVITDTQYF
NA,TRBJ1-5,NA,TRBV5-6,TGTGCCAGCAGCTTGTATCCGGGGGAAAGAAATCAGCCCCAGCATTTT,CASSLYPGERNQPQHF
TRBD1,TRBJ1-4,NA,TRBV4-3,TGCGCCAGCGGAGACAGGGGCAATAATGAAAAACTGTTTTTT,CASGDRGNNEKLFF
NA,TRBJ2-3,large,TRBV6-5,TGTGCCAGCAGTTACCGGGAGACAGATACGCAGTATTTT,CASSYRETDTQYF
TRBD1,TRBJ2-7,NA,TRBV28,TGTGCCAGCAGTCCCCCAGGGGGCACCGAGCAGTACTTC,CASSPPGGTEQYF
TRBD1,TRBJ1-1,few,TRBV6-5,TGTGCCAGCAGTTTGACAGGGGCGGGCACTGAAGCTTTCTTT,CASSLTGAGTEAFF
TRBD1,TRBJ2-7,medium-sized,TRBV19,TGTGCCAGTAGTTGGAGGGACAGGGGTACCTACGAGCAGTACTTC,CASSWRDRGTYEQYF
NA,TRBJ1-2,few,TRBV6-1,TGTGCCAGCAGAGGGTTGTGGAAGGACTATGGCTACACCTTC,CASRGLWKDYGYTF
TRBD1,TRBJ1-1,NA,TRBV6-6,TGTGCCAGCAGTCCCGGGACAGGGGCAGGAACTGAAGCTTTCTTT,CASSPGTGAGTEAFF
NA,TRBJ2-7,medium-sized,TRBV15,TGTGCCACCAGCAGAGGCGGGACCTACTCCTACGAGCAGTACTTC,CATSRGGTYSYEQYF
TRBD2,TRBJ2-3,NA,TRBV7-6,TGTGCCAGCAGCTCCCTAGGCACTAGCGGGGTTAGCACAGATACGCAGTATTTT,CASSSLGTSGVSTDTQYF
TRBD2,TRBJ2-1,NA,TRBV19,TGTGCCAGTAGGGGGACTAGCGGGGAATTCAATGAGCAGTTCTTC,CASRGTSGEFNEQFF
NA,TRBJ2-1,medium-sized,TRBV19,TGTGCCAGTAGTATAGGAGGGGGGGCCGGTGAGCAGTTCTTC,CASSIGGGAGEQFF
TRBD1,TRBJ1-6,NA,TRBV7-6,TGTGCCAGCAGGGGACAGAATAATTCACCCCTCCACTTT,CASRGQNNSPLHF
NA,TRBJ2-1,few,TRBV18,TGTGCCAGCTCACCACCTGTAGTAAATGAGCAGTTCTTC,CASSPPVVNEQFF
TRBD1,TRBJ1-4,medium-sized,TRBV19,TGTGCCAGTAGTATTTCTGACAGGGCGAATAATGAAAAACTGTTTTTT,CASSISDRANNEKLFF
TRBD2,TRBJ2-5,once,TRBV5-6,TGTGCCAGCAGCCCCGGGACTAGCGGGGCGGAGACCCAGTACTTC,CASSPGTSGAETQYF
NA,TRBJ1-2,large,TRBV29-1,TGCAGCGCCGGGACCGGTGGCTACACCTTC,CSAGTGGYTF
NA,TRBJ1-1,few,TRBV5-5,TGTGCCAGCAGCACCGCGTCGGGAGCTATACCTTTCTTT,CASSTASGAIPFF
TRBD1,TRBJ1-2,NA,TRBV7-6,TGTGCCAGCAGCTTGGGACAGGGGGCGGCCGGCTACACCTTC,CASSLGQGAAGYTF
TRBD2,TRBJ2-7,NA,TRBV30,TGTGCCTGGAGCCGGGGAGGGAGCTCCTACGAGCAGTACTTC,CAWSRGGSSYEQYF
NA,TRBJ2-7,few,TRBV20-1,TGCAGTGCTAGGTTCTCCTACGAGCAGTACTTC,CSARFSYEQYF
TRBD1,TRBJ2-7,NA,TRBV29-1,TGCAGCGTTGGCACAATGGAAATTGGGACAGGGTGGTACGAGCAGTACTTC,CSVGTMEIGTGWYEQYF
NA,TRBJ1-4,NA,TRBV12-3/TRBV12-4,TGTGCCAGCAGTTTCGGATCGCCTAATGAAAAACTGTTTTTT,CASSFGSPNEKLFF
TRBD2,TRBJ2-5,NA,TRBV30,TGTGCCTGGAGTGTACTAGCGGGGGATCTATACCTGTACCAAGAGACCCAGTACTTC,CAWSVLAGDLYLYQETQYF
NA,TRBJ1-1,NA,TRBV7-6,TGTGCCAGCAGCTTTGGGAGGAGACTTAACACTGAAGCTTTCTTT,CASSFGRRLNTEAFF
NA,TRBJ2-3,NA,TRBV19,TGTGCCAGTAGTATTGCCACGGGGCAGACAGATACGCAGTATTTT,CASSIATGQTDTQYF
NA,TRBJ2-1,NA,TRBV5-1,TGCGCCAGCAGCTTGGACCGGGGGCCCTACAATGAGCAGTTCTTC,CASSLDRGPYNEQFF
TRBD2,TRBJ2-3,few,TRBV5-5,TGTGCCAGCAGCTTGGGGCCTAGCGGGGGTCCCGGGGATACGCAGTATTTT,CASSLGPSGGPGDTQYF
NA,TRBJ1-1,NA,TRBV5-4,TGTGCCAGCAGCTTGGCCGGGAAGGACACTGAAGCTTTCTTT,CASSLAGKDTEAFF
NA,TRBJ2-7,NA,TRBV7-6,TGTGCCAGCAGCTTAGAAAGAAGCGAGCAGTACTTC,CASSLERSEQYF
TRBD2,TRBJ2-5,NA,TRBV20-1,TGCAGTGCTAATGACAGCGGGAGGAGGGAGACCCAGTACTTC,CSANDSGRRETQYF